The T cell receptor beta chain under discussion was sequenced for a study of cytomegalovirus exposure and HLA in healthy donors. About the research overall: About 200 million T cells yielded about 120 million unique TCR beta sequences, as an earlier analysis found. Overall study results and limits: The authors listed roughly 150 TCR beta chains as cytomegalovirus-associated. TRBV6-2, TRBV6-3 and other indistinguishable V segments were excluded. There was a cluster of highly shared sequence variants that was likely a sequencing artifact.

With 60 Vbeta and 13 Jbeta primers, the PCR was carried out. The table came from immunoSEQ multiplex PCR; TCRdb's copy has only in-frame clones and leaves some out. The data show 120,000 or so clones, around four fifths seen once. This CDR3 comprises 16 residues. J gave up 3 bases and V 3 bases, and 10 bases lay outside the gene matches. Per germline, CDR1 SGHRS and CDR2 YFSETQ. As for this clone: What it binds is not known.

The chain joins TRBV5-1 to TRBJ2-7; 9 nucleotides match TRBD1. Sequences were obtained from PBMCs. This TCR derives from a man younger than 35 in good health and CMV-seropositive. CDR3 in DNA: TGCGCCAGCAGCTCCGACCGGGACAGGGCTGACTACGAGCAGTACTTC. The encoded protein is CASSSDRDRADYEQYF.